Below, 21 T cell receptor beta chains from the same sample are listed, as sequenced in a study of Ad26.COV2.S vaccination and SARS-CoV-2 variants. Using immunoSEQ multiplex PCR, the repertoire was profiled, and TCRdb retains in-frame clones only, with some absent. The table lists some 520,000 clones, 87% of them singletons. Documented treatment: 15 to 20 received Ad26.COV2.S at low or high dose, single or two shots; 5 received placebo; per-sample allocation not given. After the first vaccine or placebo injection, samples were drawn on day 63. Sequencing was performed on peripheral blood, taken in a trial of Ad26.COV2.S vaccine versus placebo. The origin of the receptors is a person aged 18-60 years who received the Ad26.COV2.S COVID-19 vaccine or a placebo.

J is TRBJ2-2 and V is TRBV5-8; TRBD2 matches at 8 bases. The CDR3 is 17 residues long. Germline values: CDR1 SGHTS, CDR2 YDEGEE. V gave up 3 bases and J gave up 3 bases; unmatched junction bases: 10. The CDR3 sequence is CASSSTPLAVYTGELFF. CDR3 coding DNA: TGTGCCAGCAGCTCAACGCCACTAGCGGTATACACCGGGGAGCTGTTTTTT.

This clone was detected only once. The V and J genes are TRBV25-1 and TRBJ2-6; TRBD1 agrees at 8 bases. Per germline, CDR1 MGHDK and CDR2 SYGVNS. There are 18 residues in the CDR3. Unmatched junction bases numbered 12, after V lost 6 bases and J lost 2 bases. The chain's CDR3 is CASSGGGTGRPGANVLTF. As DNA, the CDR3 is TGTGCCAGCAGCGGAGGAGGGACAGGCCGCCCTGGGGCCAACGTCCTGACTTTC.

The rearrangement links TRBV19 to TRBJ2-7; D possibly corresponds to TRBD2 (6 bases). The CDR3 has 14 residues. The germline V and J ends were trimmed by 8 bases and 2 bases, with 16 bases remaining between them. Looked up from germline, CDR1 is LNHDA and CDR2 is SQIVND (reference sequence). This CDR3 is CASGAGGGAYEQYF. The DNA of the CDR3 is TGTGCCAGTGGAGCGGGTGGTGGTGCCTACGAGCAGTACTTC.

The chain employs TRBV19 and TRBJ2-2, with 13 bases lining up with TRBD2. J gave up 5 bases and V 10 bases, and 10 bases lay outside the gene matches. This CDR3 contains 16 residues. Germline assignment: CDR1 LNHDA and CDR2 SQIVND (reference sequence). DNA of the CDR3: TGTGCCACCAGGACTAGCGGGAGATTAAGGACCGGGGAGCTGTTTTTT. It yields the protein CATRTSGRLRTGELFF.

J is TRBJ1-1 and V is TRBV20-1, with 7 bases fitting TRBD1. This CDR3 contains 11 residues. J was trimmed by 6 bases and V by 4 bases; bases with no gene match: 2. CDR1 and CDR2 from the germline V gene are DFQATT and SNEGSKA (reference sequence). The DNA for the CDR3 is TGCAGTGCTAAGGGGACAGCTGAAGCTTTCTTT. Protein sequence: CSAKGTAEAFF.

The chain is built from TRBV9 and TRBJ2-5, with D possibly matching TRBD2 (5 bases). The CDR3 sequence is 15 residues long. V lost 0 bases to trimming and J lost 1 base, with 10 bases between them. Germline V gene lookup returns CDR1 SGDLS and CDR2 YYNGEE. Here the CDR3 DNA reads TGTGCCAGCAGCGTAGACCCGGGGTTCCAAGAGACCCAGTACTTC. As protein: CASSVDPGFQETQYF.

CDR3 protein: CASTGTGGYEQYF. CDR3 sequence (DNA): TGCGCCAGCACCGGGACAGGGGGCTACGAGCAGTACTTC. V gene TRBV10-2 combines with J gene TRBJ2-7, with 11 bases fitting TRBD1. V lost 7 bases, J lost 3 bases, and 2 bases stayed unmatched. Germline CDR1 reads WSHSY; CDR2 reads SAAADI. The CDR3 has 13 amino acids.

This rearrangement joins TRBV19 to TRBJ1-5; D remains unclear. The germline V and J ends were trimmed by 3 bases and 4 bases, with 16 bases remaining between them. The CDR3 covers 16 residues. Germline V gene sequence: CDR1 LNHDA, CDR2 SQIVND (reference sequence). The CDR3 reads CASSIGPLAPNQPQHF. The CDR3 nucleotides are TGTGCCAGTAGTATCGGTCCTTTGGCTCCAAATCAGCCCCAGCATTTT.

The chain links TRBV6-2 or TRBV6-3 to TRBJ2-1, with 8 bases that match TRBD2. V was pared by 5 bases and J by 5 bases, with 2 bases of the junction left unmatched. The germline V gene encodes CDR1 MNHEY and CDR2 SVGEGT. This CDR3 region has 13 residues. The CDR3 loop is CASSALADNEQFF. The DNA for the CDR3 is TGTGCCAGCAGTGCACTAGCGGACAATGAGCAGTTCTTC.

V gene TRBV27 combines with J gene TRBJ2-2; TRBD1 agrees at 11 bases. From germline, CDR1 is MNHEY and CDR2 SMNVEV (reference sequence). The CDR3 totals 21 residues. Trimming removed 2 bases from V and 4 bases from J; junction bases left unmatched: 18. Here the CDR3 DNA reads TGTGCCAGCAGTTTAAAAAAACCCGTCCGTGGACAGGGGGCAACCACCGGGGAGCTGTTTTTT. Translation gives CASSLKKPVRGQGATTGELFF.

This clone appeared a single time. The chain has TRBV10-3 and TRBJ2-1; D is possibly TRBD2 (5 bases). The germline V gene has CDR1 ENHRY and CDR2 SYGVKD. The CDR3 length is 16 residues. Deletions cut 0 bases from V and 4 bases from J, with 13 bases between. CDR3 residues: CAISESSSSRYNEQFF. The CDR3 DNA is TGTGCCATCAGTGAGTCGTCGTCTAGCAGGTACAATGAGCAGTTCTTC.

V is TRBV27 and J is TRBJ2-5, with D unresolved. The CDR3 extends over 15 amino acids. Germline loops: CDR1 MNHEY, CDR2 SMNVEV (reference sequence). Trimming stripped 6 bases from V and 4 bases from J, with 18 bases between. CDR3 sequence reads: CASRQGQNLRETQYF. CDR3 nucleotide sequence: TGTGCCAGCAGACAAGGCCAGAATTTAAGAGAGACCCAGTACTTC.

Here the CDR3 reads CASSYSQGMDEKLFF. The CDR3 region has the DNA TGTGCCAGCAGTTACTCACAGGGCATGGATGAAAAACTGTTTTTT. The chain links TRBV6-6 to TRBJ1-4, with D tentatively TRBD1 (6 bases). The V end was cut by 0 bases, the J end by 6 bases, with 11 bases between. There are 15 residues in the CDR3. The germline V gene has CDR1 MNHNY and CDR2 SVGAGI (reference sequence).

The gene calls are TRBV6-2 or TRBV6-3 and TRBJ2-5; 9 bases fit TRBD2. Germline assignment: CDR1 MNHEY and CDR2 SVGEGT. The length of the CDR3 is 19 residues. V was pared by 0 bases and J by 2 bases, with 13 bases of the junction left unmatched. The CDR3 reads CASSYSIARLAGKQETQYF. In DNA, the CDR3 is TGTGCCAGCAGTTACTCGATCGCTCGGCTAGCGGGAAAACAAGAGACCCAGTACTTC.

About this clone: Relative to the germline gene, one junction end is altered; a read error may explain this. The chain combines TRBV28 with TRBJ1-1; D unresolved. The CDR3 is 16 residues long. Looked up from germline, CDR1 is MDHEN and CDR2 is SYDVKM. DNA of the CDR3: TGTGCCAGCAGTACCTCAACTTGGGAGGTGGCAGGCCCAACCTGGTGG. As protein: CASSTSTWEVAGPTWW. Supplemented by reference TRBV28 and TRBJ1-1, the full variable domain reads DVKVTQSSRYLVKRTGEKVFLECVQDMDHENMFWYRQDPGLGLRLIYFSYDVKMKEKGDIPEGYSVSREKKERFSLILESASTNQTSMYLCASSTSTWEVAGPTWWGQGTRLTVV.

This clone was seen a few times. V usage is TRBV5-1 and J usage is TRBJ1-2; tentatively, D is TRBD1 (6 bases). Trimming took 3 bases from V and 7 from J, leaving 10 bases between them. This CDR3 is 12 amino acids long. Germline values: CDR1 SGHRS, CDR2 YFSETQ. The CDR3 loop is CASSSYRAGYTF. The CDR3 nucleotides are TGCGCCAGCAGCTCCTACAGGGCTGGCTACACCTTC.

The chain joins TRBV6-2 or TRBV6-3 to TRBJ2-2; D call uncertain. V was shortened by 5 bases and J by 4 bases, with 17 bases between the two germline ends. The CDR3 covers 16 residues. Germline loops: CDR1 MNHEY, CDR2 SVGEGT. The CDR3: CASSLLPRAGTGELFF. The CDR3 DNA follows: TGTGCCAGCAGTCTACTTCCAAGGGCCGGCACCGGGGAGCTGTTTTTT.

This chain joins TRBV7-6 and TRBJ2-7, with 8 bases matching TRBD1. Germline V gives CDR1 SGHVS, CDR2 FNYEAQ. V lost 3 bases to trimming and J lost 5 bases; unmatched junction nucleotides: 9. The CDR3 is 15 amino acids. CDR3 DNA sequence: TGTGCCAGCAGCTTTGAGCCAGGGGGCTGGGACGAGCAGTACTTC. Encoded protein: CASSFEPGGWDEQYF.

The rearrangement links TRBV28 to TRBJ2-7, with a possible D match to TRBD1 (6 bases). Trimming took 5 bases from V and 5 from J, leaving 22 bases between them. This CDR3 contains 16 residues. Germline CDR1 and CDR2: MDHEN and SYDVKM. The DNA of the CDR3 is TGTGCCAGCAGTATCCCCCGGGACAACCACCCCCACGAGCAGTACTTC. Translated: CASSIPRDNHPHEQYF. Drawing the rest from reference TRBV28 and TRBJ2-7, the complete variable domain is DVKVTQSSRYLVKRTGEKVFLECVQDMDHENMFWYRQDPGLGLRLIYFSYDVKMKEKGDIPEGYSVSREKKERFSLILESASTNQTSMYLCASSIPRDNHPHEQYFGPGTRLTVT.

The chain is built from TRBV28 and TRBJ1-1; D is possibly TRBD1 (6 bases). V lost 6 bases, J lost 5 bases, and 7 bases lay in between. This CDR3 spans 11 amino acids. CDR1 is MDHEN and CDR2 is SYDVKM in the germline V gene. This CDR3 is CASSQGTEAFF. CDR3 nucleotide sequence: TGTGCCAGCAGCCAGGGGACTGAAGCTTTCTTT.

The chain uses TRBV2 and TRBJ1-3, with a weak D call TRBD1 (5 bases). The CDR3 has 14 residues. Trimming cost V 4 bases and J 4 bases, with 11 bases left between them. Germline lookup yields CDR1 SNHLY and CDR2 FYNNEI. The CDR3 DNA follows: TGTGCCAGCAGTGGGGGGGGTCGAGGAAACACCATATATTTT. Protein: CASSGGGRGNTIYF.